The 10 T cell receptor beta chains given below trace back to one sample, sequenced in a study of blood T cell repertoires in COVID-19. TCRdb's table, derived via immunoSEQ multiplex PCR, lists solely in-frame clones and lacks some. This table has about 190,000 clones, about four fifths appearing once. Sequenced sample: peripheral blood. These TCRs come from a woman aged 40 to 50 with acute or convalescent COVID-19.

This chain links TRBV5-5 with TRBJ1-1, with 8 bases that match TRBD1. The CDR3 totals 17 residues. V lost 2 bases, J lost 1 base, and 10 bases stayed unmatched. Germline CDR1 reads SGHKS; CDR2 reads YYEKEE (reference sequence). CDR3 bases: TGTGCCAGCAGCTTTAGTGCTACAGGGACAGGGAACACTGAAGCTTTCTTT. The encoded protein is CASSFSATGTGNTEAFF.

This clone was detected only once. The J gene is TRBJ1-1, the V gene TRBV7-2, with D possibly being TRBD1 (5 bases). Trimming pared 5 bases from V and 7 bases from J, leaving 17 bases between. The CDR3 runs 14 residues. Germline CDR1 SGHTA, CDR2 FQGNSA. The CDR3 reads CASSLVRGGGEAFF. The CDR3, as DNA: TGTGCCAGCAGCCTAGTTAGGGGCGGTGGTGAAGCTTTCTTT.

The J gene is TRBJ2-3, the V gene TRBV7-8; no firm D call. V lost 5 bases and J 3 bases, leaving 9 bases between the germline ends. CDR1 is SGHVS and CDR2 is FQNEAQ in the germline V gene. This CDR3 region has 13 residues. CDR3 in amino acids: CASSAAITDTQYF. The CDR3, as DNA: TGTGCCAGCAGCGCCGCTATAACAGATACGCAGTATTTT.

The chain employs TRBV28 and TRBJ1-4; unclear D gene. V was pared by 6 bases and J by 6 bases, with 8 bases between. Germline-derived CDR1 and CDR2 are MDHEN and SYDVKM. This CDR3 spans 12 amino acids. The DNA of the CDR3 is TGTGCCAGCAGCGGTTTTGATGAAAAACTGTTTTTT. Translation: CASSGFDEKLFF.

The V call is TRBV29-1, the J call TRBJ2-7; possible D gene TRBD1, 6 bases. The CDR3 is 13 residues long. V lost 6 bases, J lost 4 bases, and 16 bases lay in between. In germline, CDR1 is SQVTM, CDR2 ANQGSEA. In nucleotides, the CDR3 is TGCAGCGTGAGGGGGTACCGTGAATACGAGCAGTACTTC. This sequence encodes CSVRGYREYEQYF.

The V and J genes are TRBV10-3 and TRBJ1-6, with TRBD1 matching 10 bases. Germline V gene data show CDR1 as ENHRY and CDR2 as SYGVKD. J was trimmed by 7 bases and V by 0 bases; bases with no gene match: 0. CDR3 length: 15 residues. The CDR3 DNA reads TGTGCCATCAGTGAGTCGGGACAGGGGAATTCACCCCTCCACTTT. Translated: CAISESGQGNSPLHF.

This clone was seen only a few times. The CDR3 protein is CASSLLEGDQPQHF. Written as DNA, the CDR3 is TGTGCCAGCAGTTTATTAGAGGGAGATCAGCCCCAGCATTTT. This sequence joins TRBV16 and TRBJ1-5, with unresolved D. Germline values: CDR1 KGHSY, CDR2 FQNENV. There are 14 residues in the CDR3. The V and J ends lost 6 bases and 5 bases respectively, with 14 bases between them. The full variable domain, rest sourced from reference TRBV16 and TRBJ1-5, is GEEVAQTPKHLVRGEGQKAKLYCAPIKGHSYVFWYQQVLKNEFKFLISFQNENVFDETGMPKERFSAKCLPNSPCSLEIQATKLEDSAVYFCASSLLEGDQPQHFGDGTRLSIL.

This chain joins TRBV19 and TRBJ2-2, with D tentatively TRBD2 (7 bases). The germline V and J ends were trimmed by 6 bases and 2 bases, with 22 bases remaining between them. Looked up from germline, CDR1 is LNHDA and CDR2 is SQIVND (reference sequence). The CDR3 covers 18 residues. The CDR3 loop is CASRLAIGGAKNTGELFF. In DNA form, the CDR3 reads TGTGCCAGTAGACTCGCCATAGGGGGGGCGAAAAACACCGGGGAGCTGTTTTTT.

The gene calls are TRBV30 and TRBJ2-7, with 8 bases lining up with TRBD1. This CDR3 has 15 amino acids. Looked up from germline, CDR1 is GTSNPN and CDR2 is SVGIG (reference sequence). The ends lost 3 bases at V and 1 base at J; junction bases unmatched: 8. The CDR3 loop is CAWSRTGLNSYEQYF. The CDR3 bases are TGTGCCTGGAGCCGGACAGGGTTGAATTCCTACGAGCAGTACTTC.

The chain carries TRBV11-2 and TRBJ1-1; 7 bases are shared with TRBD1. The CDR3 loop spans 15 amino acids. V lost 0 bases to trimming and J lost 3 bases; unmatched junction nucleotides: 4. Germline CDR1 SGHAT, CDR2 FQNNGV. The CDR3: CASSLDWQGDTEAFF. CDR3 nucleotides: TGTGCCAGCAGCTTAGACTGGCAGGGGGACACTGAAGCTTTCTTT. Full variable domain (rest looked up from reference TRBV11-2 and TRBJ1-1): EAGVAQSPRYKIIEKRQSVAFWCNPISGHATLYWYQQILGQGPKLLIQFQNNGVVDDSQLPKDRFSAERLKGVDSTLKIQPAKLEDSAVYLCASSLDWQGDTEAFFGQGTRLTVV.